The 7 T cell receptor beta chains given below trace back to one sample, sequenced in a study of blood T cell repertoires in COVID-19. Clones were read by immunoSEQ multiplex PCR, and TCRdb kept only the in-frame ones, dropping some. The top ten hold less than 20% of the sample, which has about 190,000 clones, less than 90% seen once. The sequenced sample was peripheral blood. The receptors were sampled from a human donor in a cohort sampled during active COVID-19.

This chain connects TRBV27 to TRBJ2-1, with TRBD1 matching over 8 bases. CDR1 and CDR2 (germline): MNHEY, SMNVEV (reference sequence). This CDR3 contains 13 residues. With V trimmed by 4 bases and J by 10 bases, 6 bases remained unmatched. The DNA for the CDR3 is TGTGCCAGCAGTTCTCCCGGGGACAGGGAGCAGTTCTTC. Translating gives CASSSPGDREQFF.

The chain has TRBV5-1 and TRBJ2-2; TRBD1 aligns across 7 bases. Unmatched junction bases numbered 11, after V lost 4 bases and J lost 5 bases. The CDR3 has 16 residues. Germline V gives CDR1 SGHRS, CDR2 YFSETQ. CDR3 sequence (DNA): TGCGCCAGCAGCCAAATTATGGGGACAGTTACCGGGGAGCTGTTTTTT. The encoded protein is CASSQIMGTVTGELFF.

As DNA, the CDR3 is TGTGCCAGTATGCGGCGGGAGGGGAACACCGGGGAGCTGTTTTTT. Its translation: CASMRREGNTGELFF. V and J are TRBV19 and TRBJ2-2; TRBD2 aligns across 9 bases. CDR3 length: 15 amino acids. The trim removed 7 bases at V and 1 base at J, leaving 4 bases unmatched. Germline values: CDR1 LNHDA, CDR2 SQIVND (reference sequence).

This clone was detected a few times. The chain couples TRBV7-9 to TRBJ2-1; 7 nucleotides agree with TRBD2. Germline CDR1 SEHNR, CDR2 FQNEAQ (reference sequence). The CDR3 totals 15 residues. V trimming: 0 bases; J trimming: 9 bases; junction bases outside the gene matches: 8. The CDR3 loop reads CASSLAGGRVGEQFF. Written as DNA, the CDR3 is TGTGCCAGCAGCTTAGCGGGCGGGAGAGTTGGTGAGCAGTTCTTC.

The CDR3 reads CASSPGATDTQYF. The DNA of the CDR3 is TGCGCCAGCAGTCCAGGGGCCACAGATACGCAGTATTTT. V gene TRBV5-1 combines with J gene TRBJ2-3, with D possibly matching TRBD1 (6 bases). V gave up 5 bases and J gave up 2 bases, with 9 bases separating them. The CDR3 totals 13 residues. The germline gives CDR1 SGHRS, CDR2 YFSETQ. Filled out from reference TRBV5-1 and TRBJ2-3, the complete variable domain reads KAGVTQTPRYLIKTRGQQVTLSCSPISGHRSVSWYQQTPGQGLQFLFEYFSETQRNKGNFPGRFSGRQFSNSRSEMNVSTLELGDSALYLCASSPGATDTQYFGPGTRLTVL.

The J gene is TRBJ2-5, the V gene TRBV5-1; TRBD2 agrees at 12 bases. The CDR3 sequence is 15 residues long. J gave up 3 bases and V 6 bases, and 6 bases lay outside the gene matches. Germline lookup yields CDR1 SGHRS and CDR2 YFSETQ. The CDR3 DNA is TGCGCCAGCAAAAATCTAGCGGGGGGGAAAGAGACCCAGTACTTC. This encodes CASKNLAGGKETQYF.

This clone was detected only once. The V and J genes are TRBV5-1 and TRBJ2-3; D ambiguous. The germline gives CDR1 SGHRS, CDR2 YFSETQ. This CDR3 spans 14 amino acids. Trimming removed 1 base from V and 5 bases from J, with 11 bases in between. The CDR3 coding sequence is TGCGCCAGCAGCTTGATCAGGTTCGGAGATACGCAGTATTTT. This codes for CASSLIRFGDTQYF.